The TCR beta chain described here comes from a study of a mutant IDH1 vaccine in newly diagnosed glioma. About the research overall: First vaccine doses came 4-6 weeks after radiotherapy alone, or with temozolomide cycles. Study outcomes and limitations: Pseudoprogression appeared unlinked to shifts in leading peripheral T cell clonotypes.

Of note for this clone: Its target is not known.

TCRdb's copy holds only in-frame clones and misses some; the assay was immunoSEQ multiplex PCR. Of approximately 30,000 clones listed, roughly 76% are singletons. Time point meaning: week 35, safety follow-up. One vaccine dose held 300 ug of mutant IDH1 20-mer peptide and came with topical imiquimod. Each patient was administered eight vaccinations, scheduled in weeks 1, 3, 5, 7, 11, 15, 19 and 23. The sample was PBMCs, taken from a glioma patient whose treatment included an IDH1 peptide vaccine. The sequence was obtained from a man aged 45 to 65 with glioma.

The CDR3 sequence: CASSLDRSHEQYF. As DNA, the CDR3 is TGTGCCAGCAGCTTGGACAGGAGCCACGAGCAGTACTTC. This chain connects TRBV11-2 to TRBJ2-7; the match to TRBD1 covers 7 bases. The CDR3 contains 13 residues. CDR1 is SGHAT, CDR2 FQNNGV, per germline. The V segment lost 3 bases and the J segment 5 bases; nucleotides outside the gene matches: 4. Full variable domain (remainder filled in from reference TRBV11-2 and TRBJ2-7): EAGVAQSPRYKIIEKRQSVAFWCNPISGHATLYWYQQILGQGPKLLIQFQNNGVVDDSQLPKDRFSAERLKGVDSTLKIQPAKLEDSAVYLCASSLDRSHEQYFGPGTRLTVT.